Shown below are 13 T cell receptor beta chains from a single sample sequenced in a study of neurological immune-mediated disorders (dated by TCRdb to the late 2010s). The library was built by means of 5' RACE. The listed sequencing device is Illumina HiSeq 2500. The raw public data were reprocessed by TCRdb itself: fastp quality trimming at Q25, MiXCR clonotype calling, in-frame beta chains only. Merged by CDR3 protein, the rows form single entries marked with the most common genes and DNA. The sample records about 53,000 distinct CDR3 sequences, more than 8.5% of which are singletons. Of the sample, roughly 1.6% falls within the top ten clones. The time point label of this sample denotes: longitudinal time-point 1 (baseline). The sequencing input was PBMCs. The receptors derive from a middle-aged woman in good health.

In its sample, this clonotype was seen many times. The chain employs TRBV6-5 and TRBJ2-7; 11 bases line up with TRBD2. V shed 4 bases and J 2 bases; nucleotides not matched to a gene: 4. The CDR3 runs 15 residues. In germline, CDR1 is MNHEY, CDR2 SVGAGI. In DNA, the CDR3 is TGTGCCAGCAGTTTCACTAGCGGGAGTACCTACGAGCAGTACTTC. Encoded protein: CASSFTSGSTYEQYF.

This clonotype showed up many times. CDR3 residues: CASSGSRSRGYTF. The CDR3 DNA follows: TGTGCCAGCAGTGGGTCACGGAGCCGAGGCTACACCTTC. The chain combines TRBV25-1 with TRBJ1-2; D gene ambiguous. Trimming removed 4 bases from V and 8 bases from J, with 14 bases in between. The CDR3 is made up of 13 amino acids. Germline CDR1 is MGHDK and CDR2 is SYGVNS.

The sample holds many counts of this clonotype. This rearrangement joins TRBV7-2 to TRBJ1-6; D not resolved. Germline CDR1 and CDR2: SGHTA and FQGNSA. The CDR3 consists of 14 residues. V dropped 5 bases and J dropped 7 bases, with 12 bases sitting between them. The CDR3 DNA follows: TGTGCCAGCAGCCCAGGACGGACGAATTCACCCCTCCACTTT. Translated, it gives CASSPGRTNSPLHF.

There are many counts of this clonotype. This chain links TRBV4-3 with TRBJ2-1; TRBD1 aligns across 11 bases. The CDR3 is 15 amino acids. J was trimmed by 3 bases and V by 4 bases; bases with no gene match: 2. Germline loops: CDR1 LGHNA, CDR2 YSLEER. CDR3 loop: CASSRTGGDYNEQFF. DNA for the CDR3: TGCGCCAGCAGCCGGACAGGGGGCGACTACAATGAGCAGTTCTTC.

This clonotype was recorded many times. This chain uses TRBV20-1 with TRBJ2-5; 11 bases map to TRBD2. From germline, CDR1 is DFQATT and CDR2 SNEGSKA (reference sequence). The CDR3 length is 13 residues. J was trimmed by 5 bases and V by 4 bases; bases with no gene match: 3. For the CDR3, the DNA is TGCAGTGCTAACCCTAGCGGGAGGGAGACCCAGTACTTC. Its translation: CSANPSGRETQYF.

This clonotype was seen at least ten times. The gene calls are TRBV5-1 and TRBJ2-7, with D perhaps matching TRBD2 (5 bases). V was cut by 0 bases and J by 5 bases, with 9 bases left in between. Germline loops: CDR1 SGHRS, CDR2 YFSETQ. CDR3 length equals 13 residues. CDR3 loop: CASSLGFGNEQYF. The CDR3 DNA sequence: TGCGCCAGCAGCTTGGGTTTCGGGAACGAGCAGTACTTC.

V gene TRBV6-2 or TRBV6-3 combines with J gene TRBJ1-2; D ambiguous. The CDR3 spans 12 residues. Germline CDR1 and CDR2: MNHEY and SVGEGT. Trimming removed 2 bases at V and 9 bases at J, with 10 bases between. As DNA, the CDR3 is TGTGCCAGCAGTTACCCGGAGTATCGCTACACCTTC. Translating it yields CASSYPEYRYTF.

This clonotype was recorded many times. The chain combines TRBV10-3 with TRBJ1-6; a weak D match, TRBD1 (6 bases). The CDR3 consists of 15 residues. Germline V gene lookup returns CDR1 ENHRY and CDR2 SYGVKD. V lost 6 bases and J lost 5, with 14 bases in between. Written as DNA, the CDR3 is TGTGCCATCAGGGTAGGGACACTAAATAATTCACCCCTCCACTTT. It translates to CAIRVGTLNNSPLHF.

Many counts were recorded for this clonotype. V is TRBV12-3 or TRBV12-4 and J is TRBJ2-1; no firm D call. Trimming removed 6 bases at V and 5 bases at J, with 20 bases between. The CDR3 contains 16 residues. The CDR3 loop is CASSPSARPLHNEQFF. The CDR3 bases are TGTGCCAGCAGCCCTTCGGCCAGACCACTCCACAATGAGCAGTTCTTC.

This clonotype was observed at least ten times. V and J are TRBV4-1 and TRBJ2-1; D unresolved. Trimming removed 2 bases from V and 8 bases from J, with 7 bases in between. Germline lookup yields CDR1 MGHRA and CDR2 YSYEKL. CDR3 length: 12 residues. Here the CDR3 reads CASSQLGDEQFF. Written as DNA, the CDR3 is TGCGCCAGCAGCCAACTAGGAGATGAGCAGTTCTTC.

This clonotype was picked up many times. This chain uses TRBV7-9 with TRBJ1-2; 10 nucleotides match TRBD1. The CDR3 has 15 amino acids. V gave up 5 bases and J gave up 3 bases; unmatched junction bases: 6. Germline values: CDR1 SEHNR, CDR2 FQNEAQ (reference sequence). The CDR3 nucleotides read TGTGCCAGCAGCCATCGGGACAGGGGCTACTATGGCTACACCTTC. It codes for CASSHRDRGYYGYTF.

This clonotype has ten or more counts. The gene calls are TRBV4-3 and TRBJ1-3; D call uncertain. The CDR3 is 13 residues long. V shed 2 bases and J shed 4 bases, with 6 bases lying between them. CDR1 is LGHNA, CDR2 YSLEER, per germline. CDR3 in amino acids: CASSQNWGNTIYF. The CDR3 DNA follows: TGCGCCAGCAGCCAAAACTGGGGAAACACCATATATTTT.

This clonotype was detected many times. This chain connects TRBV5-1 to TRBJ2-3, with D possibly TRBD2 on 5 matching bases. Germline CDR1 reads SGHRS; CDR2 reads YFSETQ. Trimming removed 4 bases at V and 4 bases at J, with 19 bases between. The CDR3 length is 16 residues. Here the CDR3 reads CASSLTGNPVADTQYF. In DNA, the CDR3 is TGCGCCAGCAGCCTGACCGGGAATCCAGTAGCAGATACGCAGTATTTT.